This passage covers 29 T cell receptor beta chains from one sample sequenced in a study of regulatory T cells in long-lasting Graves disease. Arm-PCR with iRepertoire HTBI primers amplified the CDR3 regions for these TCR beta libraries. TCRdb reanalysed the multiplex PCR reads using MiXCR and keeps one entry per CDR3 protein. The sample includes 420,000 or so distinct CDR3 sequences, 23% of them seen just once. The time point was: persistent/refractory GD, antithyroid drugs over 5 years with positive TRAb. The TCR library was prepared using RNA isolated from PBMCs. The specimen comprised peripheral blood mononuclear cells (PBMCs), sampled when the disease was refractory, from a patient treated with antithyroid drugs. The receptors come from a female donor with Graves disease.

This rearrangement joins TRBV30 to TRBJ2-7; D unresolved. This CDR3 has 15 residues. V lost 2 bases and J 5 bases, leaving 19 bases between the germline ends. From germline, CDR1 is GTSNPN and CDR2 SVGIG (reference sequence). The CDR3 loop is CAWSHLELGKDEQYF. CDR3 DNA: TGTGCCTGGAGTCACTTGGAACTTGGTAAAGACGAGCAGTACTTC.

This chain's CDR3 is CASSLAGAGPYEQYF. As DNA, the CDR3 is TGTGCCAGCAGCTTAGCCGGTGCGGGACCTTACGAGCAGTACTTC. The rearrangement links TRBV7-2 to TRBJ2-7, with D possibly being TRBD2 (6 bases). The V end lost 0 bases, the J end lost 4 bases, and 13 bases lay between the germline ends. Germline CDR1 is SGHTA and CDR2 is FQGNSA. The length of the CDR3 is 15 residues. The full variable domain, rest sourced from reference TRBV7-2 and TRBJ2-7, is GAGVSQSPSNKVTEKGKDVELRCDPISGHTALYWYRQSLGQGLEFLIYFQGNSAPDKSGLPSDRFSAERTGGSVSTLTIQRTQQEDSAVYLCASSLAGAGPYEQYFGPGTRLTVT.

CDR3 in DNA: TGTGCCAAAGAGGCGGTCTCTGGAAACACCATATATTTT. It specifies CAKEAVSGNTIYF. The chain combines TRBV2 with TRBJ1-3; D call uncertain. Between the trimmed V and J ends, which lost 10 bases and 0 bases, there was a span of 10 bases. The germline CDR1 and CDR2 sequences are SNHLY and FYNNEI. This CDR3 contains 13 residues.

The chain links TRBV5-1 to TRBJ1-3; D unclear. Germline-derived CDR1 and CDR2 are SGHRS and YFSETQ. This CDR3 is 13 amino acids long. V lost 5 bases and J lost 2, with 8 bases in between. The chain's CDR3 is CASSKGTGNTIYF. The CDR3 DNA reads TGCGCCAGCAGTAAGGGAACTGGAAACACCATATATTTT.

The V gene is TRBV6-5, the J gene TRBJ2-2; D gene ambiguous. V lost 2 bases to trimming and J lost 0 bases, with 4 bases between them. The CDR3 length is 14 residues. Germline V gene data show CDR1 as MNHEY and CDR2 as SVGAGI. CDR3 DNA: TGTGCCAGCAGTTACAACTCGAACACCGGGGAGCTGTTTTTT. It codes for CASSYNSNTGELFF.

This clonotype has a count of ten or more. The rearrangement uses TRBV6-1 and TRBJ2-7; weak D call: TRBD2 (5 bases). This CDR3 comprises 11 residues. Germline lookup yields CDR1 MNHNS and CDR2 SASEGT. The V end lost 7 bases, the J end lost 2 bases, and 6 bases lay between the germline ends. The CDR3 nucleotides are TGTGCCAGCACCGGGGCCTACGAGCAGTACTTC. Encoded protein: CASTGAYEQYF.

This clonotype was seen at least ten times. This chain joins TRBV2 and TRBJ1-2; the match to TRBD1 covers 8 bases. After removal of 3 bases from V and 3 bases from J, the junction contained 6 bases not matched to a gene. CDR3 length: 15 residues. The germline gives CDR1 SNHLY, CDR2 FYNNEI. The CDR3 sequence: CASSDPAGGDYGYTF. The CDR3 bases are TGTGCCAGCAGTGATCCGGCAGGGGGCGACTATGGCTACACCTTC.

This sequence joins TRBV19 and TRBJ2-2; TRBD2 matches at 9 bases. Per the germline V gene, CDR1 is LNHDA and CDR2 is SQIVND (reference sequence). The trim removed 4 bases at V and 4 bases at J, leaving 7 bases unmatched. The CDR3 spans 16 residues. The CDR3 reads CASSTRGGRATGELFF. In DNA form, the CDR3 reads TGTGCCAGTAGTACCCGTGGCGGGAGGGCCACCGGGGAGCTGTTTTTT.

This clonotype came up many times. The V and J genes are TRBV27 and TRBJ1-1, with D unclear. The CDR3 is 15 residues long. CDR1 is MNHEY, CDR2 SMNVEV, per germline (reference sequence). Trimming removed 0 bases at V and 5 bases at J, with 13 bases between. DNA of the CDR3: TGTGCCAGCAGTTTATCGTCTAAGGTTGGAACTGAAGCTTTCTTT. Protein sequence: CASSLSSKVGTEAFF.

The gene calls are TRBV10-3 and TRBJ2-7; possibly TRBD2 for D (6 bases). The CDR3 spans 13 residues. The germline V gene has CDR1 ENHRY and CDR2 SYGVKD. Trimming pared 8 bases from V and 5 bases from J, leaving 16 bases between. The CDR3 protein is CAIGAGTRNEQYF. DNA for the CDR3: TGTGCCATCGGTGCGGGGACTCGGAACGAGCAGTACTTC.

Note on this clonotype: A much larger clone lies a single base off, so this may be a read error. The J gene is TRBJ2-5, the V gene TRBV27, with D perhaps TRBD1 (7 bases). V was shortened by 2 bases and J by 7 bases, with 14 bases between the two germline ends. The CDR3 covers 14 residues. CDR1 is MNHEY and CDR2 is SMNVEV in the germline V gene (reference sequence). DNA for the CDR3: TGTGCCAGCAGTTTAGGAGGGGGCGAAGGGACCCAGTACTTC. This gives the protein CASSLGGGEGTQYF.

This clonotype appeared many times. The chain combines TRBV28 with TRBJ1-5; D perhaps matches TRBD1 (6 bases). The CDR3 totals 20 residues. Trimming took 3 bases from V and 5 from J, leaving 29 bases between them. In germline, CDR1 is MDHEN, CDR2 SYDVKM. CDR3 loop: CASSFFTGLRENRRDQPQHF. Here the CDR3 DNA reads TGTGCCAGCAGTTTTTTCACAGGGTTAAGAGAAAATCGTAGGGATCAGCCCCAGCATTTT. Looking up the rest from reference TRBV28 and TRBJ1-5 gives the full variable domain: DVKVTQSSRYLVKRTGEKVFLECVQDMDHENMFWYRQDPGLGLRLIYFSYDVKMKEKGDIPEGYSVSREKKERFSLILESASTNQTSMYLCASSFFTGLRENRRDQPQHFGDGTRLSIL.

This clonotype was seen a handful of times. The CDR3 here is CASSRNGGGLAQETQYF. As DNA, the CDR3 is TGTGCCAGCAGCCGAAACGGTGGTGGACTAGCCCAAGAGACCCAGTACTTC. The chain links TRBV4-2 to TRBJ2-5; TRBD2 matches 8 bases. Germline CDR1 and CDR2: LGHNA and YNFKEQ. Trimming cost V 4 bases and J 1 base; bases outside gene matches: 11. This CDR3 has 17 amino acids.

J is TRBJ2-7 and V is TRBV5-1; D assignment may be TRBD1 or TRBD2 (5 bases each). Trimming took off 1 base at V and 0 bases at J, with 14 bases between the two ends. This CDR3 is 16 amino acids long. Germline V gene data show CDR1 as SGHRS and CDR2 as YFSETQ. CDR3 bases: TGCGCCAGCAGCTTGAAACGGGACCACTTCTCCTACGAGCAGTACTTC. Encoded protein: CASSLKRDHFSYEQYF.

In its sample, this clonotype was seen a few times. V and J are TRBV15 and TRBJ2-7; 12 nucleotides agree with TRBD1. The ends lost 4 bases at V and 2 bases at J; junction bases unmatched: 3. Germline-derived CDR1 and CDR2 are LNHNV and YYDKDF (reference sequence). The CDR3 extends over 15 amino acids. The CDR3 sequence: CATSKGTGGAYEQYF. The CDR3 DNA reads TGTGCCACCAGCAAAGGGACAGGGGGCGCCTACGAGCAGTACTTC.

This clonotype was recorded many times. CDR3 sequence: CASSYPLAGGIEPKPQETQYF. The CDR3 bases are TGTGCCAGCAGTTACCCACTAGCGGGAGGGATCGAACCGAAACCGCAAGAGACCCAGTACTTC. The chain is built from TRBV6-2 or TRBV6-3 and TRBJ2-5; TRBD2 agrees at 13 bases. This CDR3 region has 21 residues. Germline CDR1 is MNHEY and CDR2 is SVGEGT. Trimming cost V 2 bases and J 2 bases; bases outside gene matches: 17.

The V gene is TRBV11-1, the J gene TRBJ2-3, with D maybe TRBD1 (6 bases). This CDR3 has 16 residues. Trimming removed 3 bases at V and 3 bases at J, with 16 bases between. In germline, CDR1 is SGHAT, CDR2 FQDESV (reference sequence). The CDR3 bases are TGTGCCAGCAGCTTGGACGGACAGCACGGAACAGATACGCAGTATTTT. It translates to CASSLDGQHGTDTQYF. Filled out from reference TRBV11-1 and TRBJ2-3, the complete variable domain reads EAEVAQSPRYKITEKSQAVAFWCDPISGHATLYWYRQILGQGPELLVQFQDESVVDDSQLPKDRFSAERLKGVDSTLKIQPAELGDSAMYLCASSLDGQHGTDTQYFGPGTRLTVL.

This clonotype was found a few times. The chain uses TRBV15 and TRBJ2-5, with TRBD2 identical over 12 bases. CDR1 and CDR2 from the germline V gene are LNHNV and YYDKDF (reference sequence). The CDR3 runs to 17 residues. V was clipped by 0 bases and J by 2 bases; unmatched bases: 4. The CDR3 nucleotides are TGTGCCACCAGCAGAGAGAAAGGACTAGCGGGACAAGAGACCCAGTACTTC. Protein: CATSREKGLAGQETQYF.

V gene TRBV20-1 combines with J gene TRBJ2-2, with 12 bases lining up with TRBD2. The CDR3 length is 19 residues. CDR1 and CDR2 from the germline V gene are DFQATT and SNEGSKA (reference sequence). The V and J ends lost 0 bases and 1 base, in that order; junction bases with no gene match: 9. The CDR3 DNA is TGCAGTGCTAGAGACTCGGCTAGCGGGAGGGTGGGGAACACCGGGGAGCTGTTTTTT. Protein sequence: CSARDSASGRVGNTGELFF.

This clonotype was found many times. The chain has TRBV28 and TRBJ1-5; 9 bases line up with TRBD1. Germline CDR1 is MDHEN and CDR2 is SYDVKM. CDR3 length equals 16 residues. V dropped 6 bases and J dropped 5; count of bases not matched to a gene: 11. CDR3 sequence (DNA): TGTGCCAGCAGCACTCGTGTGGGGACAGGGTATCAGCCCCAGCATTTT. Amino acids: CASSTRVGTGYQPQHF.

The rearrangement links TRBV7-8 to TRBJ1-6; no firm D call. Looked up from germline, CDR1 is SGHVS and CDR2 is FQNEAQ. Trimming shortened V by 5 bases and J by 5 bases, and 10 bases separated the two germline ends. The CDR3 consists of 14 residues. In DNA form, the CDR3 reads TGTGCCAGCAGCCCTAACGGAGATAATTCACCCCTCCACTTT. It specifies CASSPNGDNSPLHF.

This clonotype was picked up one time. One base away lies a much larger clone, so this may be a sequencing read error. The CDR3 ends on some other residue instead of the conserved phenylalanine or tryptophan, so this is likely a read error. DNA for the CDR3: TGTGCCAGCAGTTACTCTTCTAGCGGGAGTTACGAGCAGTACTAC. Amino acids: CASSYSSSGSYEQYY. The J gene is TRBJ2-7, the V gene TRBV6-2 or TRBV6-3; 10 bases are a match to TRBD2. Germline CDR1 and CDR2: MNHEY and SVGEGT. V trimming: 0 bases; J trimming: 4 bases; junction bases outside the gene matches: 3. The CDR3 spans 15 residues.

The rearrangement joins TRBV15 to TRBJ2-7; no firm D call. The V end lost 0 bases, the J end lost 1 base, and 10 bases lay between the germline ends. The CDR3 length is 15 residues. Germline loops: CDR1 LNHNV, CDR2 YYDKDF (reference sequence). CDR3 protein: CATSRDLSPSYEQYF. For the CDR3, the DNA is TGTGCCACCAGCAGAGATTTGAGTCCTTCCTACGAGCAGTACTTC.

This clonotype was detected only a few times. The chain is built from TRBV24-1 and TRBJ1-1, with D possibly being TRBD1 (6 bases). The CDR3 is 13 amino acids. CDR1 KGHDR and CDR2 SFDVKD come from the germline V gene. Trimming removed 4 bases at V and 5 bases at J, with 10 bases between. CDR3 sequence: CATSDPGQTEAFF. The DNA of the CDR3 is TGTGCCACCAGTGACCCAGGACAGACTGAAGCTTTCTTT.

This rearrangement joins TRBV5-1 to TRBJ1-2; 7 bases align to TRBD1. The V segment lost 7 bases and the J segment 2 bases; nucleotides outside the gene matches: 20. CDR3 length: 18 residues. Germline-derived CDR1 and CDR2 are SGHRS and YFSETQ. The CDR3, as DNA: TGCGCCAGCTCTCGAACCCCCTTTCCGGGACAGCTAAACTATGGCTACACCTTC. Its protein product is CASSRTPFPGQLNYGYTF.

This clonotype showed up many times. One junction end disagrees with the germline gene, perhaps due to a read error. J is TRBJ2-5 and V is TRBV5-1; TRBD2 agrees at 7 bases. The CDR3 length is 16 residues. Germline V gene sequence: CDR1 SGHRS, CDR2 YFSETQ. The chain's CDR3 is CASSLPGGSGQETQYF. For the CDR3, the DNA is TGTGCCAGCAGCTTGCCGGGCGGGAGTGGGCAAGAGACCCAGTACTTC.

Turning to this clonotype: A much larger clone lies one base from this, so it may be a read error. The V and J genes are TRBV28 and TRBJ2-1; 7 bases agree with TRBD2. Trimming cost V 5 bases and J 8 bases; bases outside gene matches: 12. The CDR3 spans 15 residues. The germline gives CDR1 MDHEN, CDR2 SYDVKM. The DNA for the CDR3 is TGTGCCAGCAGTGGTCCGAGTTGCGGGAGATATGAGCAGTTCTTC. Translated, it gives CASSGPSCGRYEQFF.

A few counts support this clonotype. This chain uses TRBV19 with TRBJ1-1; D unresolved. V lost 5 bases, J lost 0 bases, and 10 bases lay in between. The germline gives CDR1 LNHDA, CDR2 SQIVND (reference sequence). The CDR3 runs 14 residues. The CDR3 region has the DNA TGTGCCAGTAGTGCCAGCTATATGAACACTGAAGCTTTCTTT. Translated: CASSASYMNTEAFF.

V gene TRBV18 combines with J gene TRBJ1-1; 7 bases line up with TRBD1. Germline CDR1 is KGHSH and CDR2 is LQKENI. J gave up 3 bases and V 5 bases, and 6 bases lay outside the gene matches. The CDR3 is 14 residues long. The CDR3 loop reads CASSGSGTDTEAFF. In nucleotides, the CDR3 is TGTGCCAGCTCAGGATCCGGGACAGACACTGAAGCTTTCTTT.